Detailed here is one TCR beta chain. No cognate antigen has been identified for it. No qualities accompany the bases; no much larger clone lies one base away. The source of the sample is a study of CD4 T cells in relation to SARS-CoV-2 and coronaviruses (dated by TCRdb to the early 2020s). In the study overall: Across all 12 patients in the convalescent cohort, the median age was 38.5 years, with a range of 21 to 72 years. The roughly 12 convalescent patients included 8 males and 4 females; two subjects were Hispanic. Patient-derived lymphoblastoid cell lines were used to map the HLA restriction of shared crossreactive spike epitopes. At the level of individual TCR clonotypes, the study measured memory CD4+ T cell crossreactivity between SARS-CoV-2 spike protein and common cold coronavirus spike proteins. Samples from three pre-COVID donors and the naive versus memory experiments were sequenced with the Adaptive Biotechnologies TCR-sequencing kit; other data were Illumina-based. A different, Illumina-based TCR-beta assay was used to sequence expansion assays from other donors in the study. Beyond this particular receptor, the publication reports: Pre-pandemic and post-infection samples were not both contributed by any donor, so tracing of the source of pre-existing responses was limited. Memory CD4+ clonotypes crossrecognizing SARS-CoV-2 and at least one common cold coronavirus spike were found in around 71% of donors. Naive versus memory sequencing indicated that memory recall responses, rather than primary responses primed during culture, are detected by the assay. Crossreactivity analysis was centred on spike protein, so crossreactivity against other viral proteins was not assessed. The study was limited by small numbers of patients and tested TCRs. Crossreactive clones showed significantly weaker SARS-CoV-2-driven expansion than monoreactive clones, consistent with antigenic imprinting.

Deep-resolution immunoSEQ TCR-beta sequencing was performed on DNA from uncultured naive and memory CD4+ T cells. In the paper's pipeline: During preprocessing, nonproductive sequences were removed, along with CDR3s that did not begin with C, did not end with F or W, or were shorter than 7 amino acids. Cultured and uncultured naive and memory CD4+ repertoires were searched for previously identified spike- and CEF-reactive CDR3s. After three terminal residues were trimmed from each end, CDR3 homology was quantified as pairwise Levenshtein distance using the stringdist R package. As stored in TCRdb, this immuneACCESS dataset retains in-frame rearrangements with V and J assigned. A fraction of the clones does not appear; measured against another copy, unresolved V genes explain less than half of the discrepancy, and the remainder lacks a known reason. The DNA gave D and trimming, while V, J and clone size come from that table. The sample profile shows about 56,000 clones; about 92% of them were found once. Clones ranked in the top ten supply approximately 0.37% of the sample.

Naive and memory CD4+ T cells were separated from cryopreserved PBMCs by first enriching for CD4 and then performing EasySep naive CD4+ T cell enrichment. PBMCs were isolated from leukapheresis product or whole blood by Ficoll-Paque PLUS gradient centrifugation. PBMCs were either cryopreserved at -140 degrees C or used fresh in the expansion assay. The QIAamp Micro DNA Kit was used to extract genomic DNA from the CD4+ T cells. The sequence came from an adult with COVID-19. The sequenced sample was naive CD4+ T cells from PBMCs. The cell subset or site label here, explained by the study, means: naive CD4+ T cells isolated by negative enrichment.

The CDR3 reads CASSTRGSWEGVNYGYTF. The nucleotide sequence reads TGCGCCAGCAGCACCCGGGGCTCTTGGGAGGGTGTTAACTATGGCTACACCTTC. The chain uses TRBV5-1 and TRBJ1-2; matching of 5 bases hints at TRBD1 as the D gene. Its CDR3 holds 18 amino acids, cysteine through phenylalanine. CDR3 DNA only is kept here, 54 bases in frame from base 1. Trimming costs V 4 bases and J 1 base, and their ends lie 23 bases apart. From a lookup of the germline V gene, CDR1 and CDR2 are SGHRS and YFSETQ.